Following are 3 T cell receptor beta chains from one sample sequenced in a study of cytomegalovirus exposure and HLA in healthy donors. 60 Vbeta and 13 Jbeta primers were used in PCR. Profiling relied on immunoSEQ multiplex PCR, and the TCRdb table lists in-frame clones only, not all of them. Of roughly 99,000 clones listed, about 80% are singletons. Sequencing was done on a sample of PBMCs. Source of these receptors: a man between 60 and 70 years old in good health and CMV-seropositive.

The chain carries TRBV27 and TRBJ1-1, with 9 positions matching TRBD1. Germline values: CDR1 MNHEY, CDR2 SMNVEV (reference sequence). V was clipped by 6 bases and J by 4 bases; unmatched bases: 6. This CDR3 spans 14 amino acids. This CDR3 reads CASSHRGLTTEAFF. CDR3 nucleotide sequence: TGTGCCAGCAGCCACAGGGGGCTCACCACTGAAGCTTTCTTT.

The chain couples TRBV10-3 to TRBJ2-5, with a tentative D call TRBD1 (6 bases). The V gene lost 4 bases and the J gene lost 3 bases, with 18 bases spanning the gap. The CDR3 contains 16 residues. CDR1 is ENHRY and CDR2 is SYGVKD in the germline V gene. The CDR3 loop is CAISASQQGPKETQYF. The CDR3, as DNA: TGTGCCATCAGTGCCTCCCAGCAGGGGCCAAAAGAGACCCAGTACTTC.

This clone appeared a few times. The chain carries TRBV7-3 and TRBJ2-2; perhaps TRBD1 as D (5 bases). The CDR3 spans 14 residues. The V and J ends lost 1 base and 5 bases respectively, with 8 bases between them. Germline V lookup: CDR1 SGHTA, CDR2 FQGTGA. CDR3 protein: CASSLMGQTGELFF. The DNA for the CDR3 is TGTGCCAGCAGCTTAATGGGGCAGACCGGGGAGCTGTTTTTT.